The 21 T cell receptor beta chains given below trace back to one sample, sequenced in a study of early T cells in non-severe SARS-CoV-2 infection (dated by TCRdb to about 2021). The library was produced with 5' RACE. TCRdb records NextSeq 500 as the sequencer. The public reads were reanalyzed by TCRdb: fastp trimming at Q25, MiXCR alignment, in-frame beta chains only. Rows with a matching CDR3 protein are joined into one entry that keeps the most common DNA and genes. The sample table lists roughly 32,000 distinct CDR3 sequences, 9% of them with a count of one. The ten top clones hold less than 15% of the sample. Sequences were obtained from whole blood. All receptors come from an adult who was a healthcare worker with PCR-confirmed SARS-CoV-2 infection or an uninfected control (not recorded which).

At least ten counts were recorded for this clonotype. The genes are TRBV6-5 and TRBJ1-2; 8 bases align to TRBD1. The CDR3 runs 17 residues. CDR1 and CDR2 from the germline V gene are MNHEY and SVGAGI. V lost 2 bases to trimming and J lost 2 bases; unmatched junction nucleotides: 10. The CDR3 spells CASSYVTSRDRNYGYTF. Written as DNA, the CDR3 is TGTGCCAGCAGTTACGTTACGTCCCGGGACAGGAACTATGGCTACACCTTC.

This clonotype was seen a few times. V usage is TRBV29-1 and J usage is TRBJ2-7; D unresolved. This CDR3 contains 12 residues. Trimming stripped 8 bases from V and 1 base from J, with 12 bases between. The germline CDR1 and CDR2 sequences are SQVTM and ANQGSEA. CDR3 DNA sequence: TGCAGCATTCCGGGCCCTTCCTACGAGCAGTACTTC. This encodes CSIPGPSYEQYF.

This clonotype has at least ten counts. This chain uses TRBV7-2 with TRBJ1-3, with a tentative D call TRBD1 (6 bases). The V gene lost 2 bases and the J gene lost 8 bases, with 16 bases spanning the gap. The CDR3 is 15 residues long. Germline CDR1 is SGHTA and CDR2 is FQGNSA. CDR3 DNA: TGTGCCAGCAGCTTATCAAACAGGGAGGGACACACCATATATTTT. It is translated as CASSLSNREGHTIYF.

This clonotype was detected ten times or more. The chain uses TRBV4-1 and TRBJ2-6; weak D call: TRBD2 (7 bases). The CDR3 is made up of 21 amino acids. Trimming removed 0 bases at V and 0 bases at J, with 21 bases between. The V gene's germline CDR1 is MGHRA and CDR2 YSYEKL. CDR3 bases: TGCGCCAGCAGCCAAGAAGGAGTAAAGGCGGGGGCTAACTCTGGGGCCAACGTCCTGACTTTC. Its protein is CASSQEGVKAGANSGANVLTF.

This clonotype has more than one count but fewer than ten. CDR3 sequence (DNA): TGTGCCAGCAGCTTAGCCCTATCTAATGAAAAACTGTTTTTT. Protein: CASSLALSNEKLFF. V and J are TRBV7-2 and TRBJ1-4; D is unresolved. Trimming removed 0 bases at V and 3 bases at J, with 5 bases between. CDR3 size: 14 residues. The germline V gene has CDR1 SGHTA and CDR2 FQGNSA.

The table lists this clonotype with many counts. The CDR3, as DNA: TGTGCCAGCAGCTCGGGGTTCTGGGATGAGCAGTTCTTC. Protein product: CASSSGFWDEQFF. The chain recombines TRBV7-9 with TRBJ2-1; maybe TRBD2 (5 bases). The CDR3 consists of 13 residues. Per the germline V gene, CDR1 is SEHNR and CDR2 is FQNEAQ (reference sequence). Trimming removed 4 bases from V and 8 bases from J, with 12 bases in between.

This clonotype was recorded a few times. The chain links TRBV6-2 or TRBV6-3 to TRBJ2-5, with a tentative D call TRBD1 (7 bases). Deletions cut 5 bases from V and 5 bases from J, with 21 bases between. Germline CDR1 MNHEY, CDR2 SVGEGT. This CDR3 spans 16 amino acids. CDR3 DNA sequence: TGTGCCAGCAGTGGAGGGGGCCTAAACCCCTCGGAGACCCAGTACTTC. Protein: CASSGGGLNPSETQYF.

This clonotype was observed many times. J is TRBJ1-2 and V is TRBV12-3 or TRBV12-4; D unclear. The CDR3 runs 14 residues. V was trimmed by 5 bases and J by 8 bases, leaving 18 bases between them. The CDR3 bases are TGTGCCAGCAGTAAAAGGCCGGAGGTGCTCGGCTACACCTTC. The encoded protein is CASSKRPEVLGYTF.

The rearrangement uses TRBV5-1 and TRBJ2-2; 7 bases align to TRBD1. The CDR3 loop spans 15 amino acids. CDR1 and CDR2 from the germline V gene are SGHRS and YFSETQ. After removal of 4 bases from V and 2 bases from J, the junction contained 5 bases not matched to a gene. CDR3 in amino acids: CASSLRQGNTGELFF. The CDR3 DNA is TGCGCCAGCAGCCTGAGACAGGGTAACACCGGGGAGCTGTTTTTT.

This clonotype has a count of ten or more. The chain recombines TRBV20-1 with TRBJ2-3; tentative D call: TRBD1 (5 bases). The germline gives CDR1 DFQATT, CDR2 SNEGSKA (reference sequence). V lost 3 bases, J lost 10 bases, and 11 bases lay in between. The CDR3 is made up of 11 amino acids. The CDR3 reads CSASQGRAQYF. CDR3 coding DNA: TGCAGTGCTAGTCAGGGCAGGGCGCAGTATTTT.

This clonotype was found many times. The chain links TRBV6-6 to TRBJ1-4, with 9 bases identical to TRBD1. This CDR3 is built from 13 residues. Germline CDR1 reads MNHNY; CDR2 reads SVGAGI (reference sequence). Unmatched junction bases numbered 5, after V lost 7 bases and J lost 8 bases. CDR3 sequence (DNA): TGTGCCAGCATACAGGGGGCGGAGGAAAAACTGTTTTTT. Protein product: CASIQGAEEKLFF.

The genes are TRBV7-2 and TRBJ2-7, with D possibly TRBD2 on 5 matching bases. Trimming removed 5 bases from V and 6 bases from J, with 17 bases in between. The length of the CDR3 is 14 residues. Germline V gene sequence: CDR1 SGHTA, CDR2 FQGNSA. This CDR3 is CASSPGLILGEQYF. DNA of the CDR3: TGTGCCAGCAGCCCGGGGTTAATCCTAGGCGAGCAGTACTTC.

This clonotype was recorded at least ten times. This chain links TRBV7-6 with TRBJ1-1; D may be TRBD1 (6 bases). CDR3 size: 15 residues. Germline CDR1 SGHVS, CDR2 FNYEAQ. Trimming took 1 base from V and 1 from J, leaving 10 bases between them. The CDR3 here is CASSLGEGGNTEAFF. CDR3 nucleotides: TGTGCCAGCAGCTTAGGAGAAGGGGGGAACACTGAAGCTTTCTTT. Based on the CDR3 plus reference TRBV7-6 and TRBJ1-1, the full variable domain is GAGVSQSPRYKVTKRGQDVALRCDPISGHVSLYWYRQALGQGPEFLTYFNYEAQQDKSGLPNDRFSAERPEGSISTLTIQRTEQRDSAMYRCASSLGEGGNTEAFFGQGTRLTVV.

V usage is TRBV18 and J usage is TRBJ2-7; D not certain. Germline-derived CDR1 and CDR2 are KGHSH and LQKENI. This CDR3 has 14 residues. Trimming removed 3 bases from V and 3 bases from J, with 12 bases in between. This CDR3 reads CASSPGPGGYEQYF. The CDR3 DNA follows: TGTGCCAGCTCACCCGGACCGGGCGGCTACGAGCAGTACTTC.

The chain recombines TRBV19 with TRBJ2-1; either TRBD1 or TRBD2 may supply D (6 bases each). The CDR3 runs to 12 residues. Trimming removed 5 bases from V and 9 bases from J, with 11 bases in between. From germline, CDR1 is LNHDA and CDR2 SQIVND (reference sequence). The CDR3, as DNA: TGTGCCAGTAGTTTGGGGGGCGGTGAGCAGTTCTTC. Translating it yields CASSLGGGEQFF.

The chain has TRBV3-1 and TRBJ2-1; D gene unclear. Germline values: CDR1 LGHDT, CDR2 YNNKEL (reference sequence). The CDR3 covers 11 residues. The germline V and J ends were trimmed by 5 bases and 5 bases, with 4 bases remaining between them. The CDR3 region has the DNA TGTGCCAGCAGCTTTCACAATGAGCAGTTCTTC. It encodes CASSFHNEQFF.

This clonotype was found a few times. The V gene is TRBV7-2, the J gene TRBJ2-5; the match to TRBD2 covers 7 bases. Germline lookup yields CDR1 SGHTA and CDR2 FQGNSA. The trim removed 7 bases at V and 0 bases at J, leaving 14 bases unmatched. The CDR3 runs to 17 residues. DNA of the CDR3: TGTGCCAGCACCCCACCCCCTGCTAGCGGACACCAAGAGACCCAGTACTTC. This gives the protein CASTPPPASGHQETQYF.

This clonotype was detected many times. The V and J genes are TRBV9 and TRBJ2-3, with D unresolved. Germline loops: CDR1 SGDLS, CDR2 YYNGEE. CDR3 length: 13 amino acids. V lost 0 bases and J lost 3, with 5 bases in between. This CDR3 reads CASSVARTDTQYF. CDR3 DNA sequence: TGTGCCAGCAGCGTAGCCCGTACAGATACGCAGTATTTT.

This clonotype was observed at least ten times. V usage is TRBV5-6 and J usage is TRBJ2-1, with 9 bases identical to TRBD2. V was clipped by 0 bases and J by 4 bases; unmatched bases: 8. The CDR3 is 17 residues long. Germline V gene data show CDR1 as SGHDT and CDR2 as YYEEEE. CDR3: CASSLDPHSGGYNEQFF. CDR3 DNA sequence: TGTGCCAGCAGCTTGGACCCCCACAGCGGGGGGTACAATGAGCAGTTCTTC. The full variable domain, rest sourced from reference TRBV5-6 and TRBJ2-1, is DAGVTQSPTHLIKTRGQQVTLRCSPKSGHDTVSWYQQALGQGPQFIFQYYEEEERQRGNFPDRFSGHQFPNYSSELNVNALLLGDSALYLCASSLDPHSGGYNEQFFGPGTRLTVL.

This clonotype was counted only a few times. The chain carries TRBV9 and TRBJ1-4, with D perhaps matching TRBD1 (5 bases). Trimming shortened V by 3 bases and J by 8 bases, and 17 bases separated the two germline ends. The length of the CDR3 is 15 residues. Germline CDR1 SGDLS, CDR2 YYNGEE. As DNA, the CDR3 is TGTGCCAGCAGCGCAAATTCAGGGCTGGGAGAAAAACTGTTTTTT. Protein product: CASSANSGLGEKLFF.

This clonotype was detected many times. V is TRBV4-3 and J is TRBJ2-2; D is unresolved. Per germline, CDR1 LGHNA and CDR2 YSLEER. The CDR3 consists of 16 residues. V was clipped by 1 base and J by 2 bases, with 11 bases between them. The CDR3: CASSQAAAPNTGELFF. The CDR3 nucleotides read TGCGCCAGCAGCCAAGCGGCGGCACCAAACACCGGGGAGCTGTTTTTT.